This TCR beta chain is from a study of shared clonotypes between healthy human individuals. Naive-designated CD8 cells lacked CD45RO, were positively enriched for CCR7, and omitted terminally differentiated effector memory CD45RA+ cells. V trimming: 4 bases; J trimming: 6 bases; junction bases outside the gene matches: 8. Per germline, CDR1 LNHNV and CDR2 YYDKDF (reference sequence). The CDR3 loop spans 16 amino acids. Here immunoSEQ multiplex PCR was the method, and the copy in TCRdb shows in-frame clones only, minus some. The sample lists hundreds of thousands of clones, approximately 96% occurring once.

Sequenced sample: naive CD8+ T cells sorted from blood. This sequence joins TRBV15 and TRBJ1-4, with 10 bases fitting TRBD1. The TCR was taken from a woman in her 30s in good health. CDR3: CATSKSLDRGYEKLFF. As DNA, the CDR3 is TGTGCCACCAGCAAATCTTTGGACAGGGGGTATGAAAAACTGTTTTTT.